This entry lists 2 T cell receptor beta chains sequenced from one sample in a study of Ad26.COV2.S vaccination and SARS-CoV-2 variants. TCRdb keeps only in-frame clones here, not all; method: immunoSEQ multiplex PCR. Of roughly 510,000 clones listed, about 83% are singletons. Treatment noted: approximately 18 received Ad26.COV2.S at low or high dose, single or two shots; about five received placebo; per-sample allocation not given. Sample collection was performed on day 63 after the first vaccine or placebo injection. The input for sequencing was peripheral blood, taken in a trial of Ad26.COV2.S vaccine versus placebo. The source of these receptors is a person between 18 and 65 years old who received the Ad26.COV2.S COVID-19 vaccine or a placebo.

Only one count was recorded for this clone. This rearrangement joins TRBV6-5 to TRBJ1-5; D is undetermined. The CDR3 is 12 amino acids. V was shortened by 5 bases and J by 2 bases, with 4 bases between the two germline ends. CDR1 is MNHEY and CDR2 is SVGAGI in the germline V gene. CDR3 loop: CASSTGNQPQHF. CDR3 in DNA: TGTGCCAGCAGTACAGGCAATCAGCCCCAGCATTTT.

A single count supports this clone. The chain has TRBV28 and TRBJ1-2; a possible D gene is TRBD1 (5 bases). Germline-derived CDR1 and CDR2 are MDHEN and SYDVKM. V lost 3 bases to trimming and J lost 9 bases, with 23 bases between them. The CDR3 sequence is 16 residues long. CDR3 in amino acids: CASSLPRGAGPARYTF. The CDR3 region has the DNA TGTGCCAGCAGTTTGCCCCGGGGCGCGGGACCCGCTCGCTACACCTTC.